This is a list of T cell receptor beta chains from one sample in a study of post-analysis software for immune sequencing data. TCRdb redid the calling of the PCR reads with MiXCR, one entry per CDR3 protein. The sample carries approximately 770,000 distinct CDR3 sequences, 46% recorded once. The sequenced sample consisted of blood. The receptor source for this set is a girl aged 5-17 years with multiple sclerosis. CDR3s include the opening cysteine and the closing phenylalanine or tryptophan. The D gene is left open where the match is weak. A row's size may be missing; if present it is once, few, many or a size class.

d_call,j_call,v_call,clone_size,cdr3_aa,cdr3_nt
TRBD1,TRBJ2-1,TRBV6-6,.,CASSYQGDRGHNEQFF,TGTGCCAGCAGTTACCAGGGGGACAGGGGCCACAATGAGCAGTTCTTC
TRBD2,TRBJ2-3,TRBV6-5,few,CASQLAGGPSGDTQYF,TGTGCCAGCCAACTAGCGGGAGGGCCCTCGGGAGATACGCAGTATTTT
TRBD2,TRBJ2-7,TRBV10-3,few,CAISDLAGGPYEQYF,TGTGCCATCAGTGACCTAGCGGGAGGGCCGTACGAGCAGTACTTC
TRBD2,TRBJ2-5,TRBV30,once,CACQTRDYYQETQYF,TGTGCCTGCCAAACCCGGGACTACTATCAAGAGACCCAGTACTTC
.,TRBJ2-1,TRBV9,few,CASSPRGLNNEQFF,TGTGCCAGCAGCCCGAGGGGCCTTAACAATGAGCAGTTCTTC
.,TRBJ2-7,TRBV6-2/TRBV6-3,few,CASSSGGTVPYEQYF,TGTGCCAGCAGTTCGGGGGGGACAGTCCCCTACGAGCAGTACTTC
.,TRBJ2-7,TRBV27,.,CASSPRLVSEQYF,TGTGCCAGCAGTCCACGCCTAGTCTCCGAGCAGTACTTC
.,TRBJ2-3,TRBV10-3,few,CAISESVWDTQYF,TGTGCCATCAGTGAGTCGGTATGGGATACGCAGTATTTT
.,TRBJ2-1,TRBV6-1,few,CASSAERVLVYNEQFF,TGTGCCAGCAGTGCCGAGCGCGTCCTTGTGTACAATGAGCAGTTCTTC
TRBD2,TRBJ2-1,TRBV13,.,CASSLELAGVVEQFF,TGTGCCAGCAGCTTAGAACTAGCGGGAGTAGTTGAGCAGTTCTTC
.,TRBJ1-1,TRBV6-2/TRBV6-3,.,CASLGDLNTEAFF,TGTGCCAGCTTGGGCGACTTGAACACTGAAGCTTTCTTT
.,TRBJ2-7,TRBV27,.,CASGDGTYEQYF,TGTGCCAGCGGGGACGGTACCTACGAGCAGTACTTC
.,TRBJ1-1,TRBV12-3/TRBV12-4,few,CASSFRIPTEAFF,TGTGCCAGCAGTTTTAGGATCCCCACTGAAGCTTTCTTT
TRBD2,TRBJ2-7,TRBV29-1,.,CSVEGLAGDTYEQYF,TGCAGCGTGGAAGGACTAGCGGGAGACACCTACGAGCAGTACTTC
.,TRBJ2-1,TRBV25-1,.,CASSQARDVVGEQFF,TGTGCCAGCAGCCAAGCCCGGGACGTAGTAGGTGAGCAGTTCTTC
.,TRBJ1-2,TRBV12-3/TRBV12-4,.,CASSHGRRSPYGYTF,TGTGCCAGCAGCCACGGGCGGAGGTCCCCCTATGGCTACACCTTC
TRBD2,TRBJ2-7,TRBV9,few,CASSVVPGGDEQYF,TGTGCCAGCAGCGTAGTCCCGGGGGGGGACGAGCAGTACTTC
.,TRBJ1-2,TRBV12-3/TRBV12-4,.,CASSRGRNYGYTF,TGTGCCAGCAGCCGGGGAAGGAACTATGGCTACACCTTC
TRBD1,TRBJ2-4,TRBV3-1,once,CASSRDRQNIQYF,TGTGCCAGCAGCCGGGACAGGCAAAACATTCAGTACTTC
.,TRBJ2-1,TRBV27,.,CASSLSRNRNEQFF,TGTGCCAGCAGTTTAAGCAGGAACCGCAATGAGCAGTTCTTC
TRBD1,TRBJ2-2,TRBV6-2/TRBV6-3,.,CASSRDRESAGELFF,TGTGCCAGCAGTCGGGACAGGGAGAGTGCCGGGGAGCTGTTTTTT
.,TRBJ2-3,TRBV21-1,.,CASSNPAARSTDTQYF,TGTGCCAGCAGCAACCCCGCGGCTAGAAGCACAGATACGCAGTATTTT
.,TRBJ2-7,TRBV6-1,.,CASSEAPGTYEQYF,TGTGCCAGCAGTGAAGCGCCCGGGACCTACGAGCAGTACTTC
.,TRBJ1-6,TRBV20-1,.,CSAPVPPSRVGNSPLHF,TGCAGTGCTCCCGTCCCCCCCTCCAGGGTCGGGAATTCACCCCTCCACTTT
.,TRBJ2-3,TRBV5-1,few,CASSLEQYNADTQYF,TGCGCCAGCAGCTTGGAACAGTACAACGCAGATACGCAGTATTTT
.,TRBJ2-1,TRBV20-1,few,CSARGVRDEQFF,TGCAGTGCTAGGGGGGTTCGGGATGAGCAGTTCTTC
TRBD1,TRBJ2-7,TRBV7-8,few,CASSLGTGALGEQYF,TGTGCCAGCAGCCTAGGGACAGGGGCCTTGGGCGAGCAGTACTTC
TRBD2,TRBJ2-3,TRBV20-1,.,CSAPIAGDTQYF,TGCAGTGCTCCCATAGCGGGAGATACGCAGTATTTT
.,TRBJ2-7,TRBV9,.,CASSVGGRNEQYF,TGTGCCAGCAGCGTCGGGGGGCGGAACGAGCAGTACTTC
TRBD2,TRBJ2-7,TRBV5-1,few,CASSPQVGGSSYEQYF,TGCGCCAGCAGCCCCCAGGTGGGCGGGAGCTCCTACGAGCAGTACTTC
TRBD1,TRBJ2-5,TRBV7-3,.,CASSSGQGREETQYF,TGTGCCAGCAGCTCAGGACAGGGACGAGAAGAGACCCAGTACTTC
.,TRBJ2-1,TRBV20-1,few,CSAEGSSYNEQFF,TGCAGTGCCGAGGGGAGCTCCTACAATGAGCAGTTCTTC